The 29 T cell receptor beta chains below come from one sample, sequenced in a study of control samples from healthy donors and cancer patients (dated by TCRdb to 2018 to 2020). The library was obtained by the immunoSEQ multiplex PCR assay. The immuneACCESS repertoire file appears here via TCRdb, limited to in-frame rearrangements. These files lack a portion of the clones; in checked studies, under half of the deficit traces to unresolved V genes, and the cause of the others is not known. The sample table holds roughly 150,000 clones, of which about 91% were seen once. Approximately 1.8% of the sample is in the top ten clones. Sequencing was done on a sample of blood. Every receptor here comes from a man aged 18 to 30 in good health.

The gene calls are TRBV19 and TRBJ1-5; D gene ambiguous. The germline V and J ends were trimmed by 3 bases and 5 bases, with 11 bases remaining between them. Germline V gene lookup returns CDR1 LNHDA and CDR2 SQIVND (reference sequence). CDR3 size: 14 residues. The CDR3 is CASSISYGDQPQHF. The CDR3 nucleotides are TGTGCCAGTAGTATCAGCTATGGGGATCAGCCCCAGCATTTT.

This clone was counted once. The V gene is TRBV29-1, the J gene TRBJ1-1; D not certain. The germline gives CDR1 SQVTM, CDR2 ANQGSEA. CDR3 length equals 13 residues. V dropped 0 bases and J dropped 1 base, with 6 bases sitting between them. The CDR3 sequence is CSVEETTNTEAFF. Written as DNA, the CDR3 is TGCAGCGTTGAAGAGACGACGAACACTGAAGCTTTCTTT.

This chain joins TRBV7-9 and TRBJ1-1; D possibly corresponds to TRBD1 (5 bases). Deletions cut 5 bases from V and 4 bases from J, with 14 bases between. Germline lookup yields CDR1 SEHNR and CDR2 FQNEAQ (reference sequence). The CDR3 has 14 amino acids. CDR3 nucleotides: TGTGCCAGCAGCCCAAGGTCAGGGTTCACTGAAGCTTTCTTT. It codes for CASSPRSGFTEAFF.

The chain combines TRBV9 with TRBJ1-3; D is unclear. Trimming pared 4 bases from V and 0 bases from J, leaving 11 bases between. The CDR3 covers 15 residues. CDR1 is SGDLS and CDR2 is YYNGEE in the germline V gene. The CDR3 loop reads CASSPGSYSGNTIYF. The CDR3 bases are TGTGCCAGCAGCCCGGGTAGTTACTCTGGAAACACCATATATTTT.

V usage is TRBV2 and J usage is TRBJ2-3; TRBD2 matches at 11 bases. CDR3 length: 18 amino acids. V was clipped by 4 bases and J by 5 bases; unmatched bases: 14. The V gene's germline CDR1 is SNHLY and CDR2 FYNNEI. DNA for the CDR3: TGTGCCAGCAGTGTAGTAGTACTAGCGGGGGACCTGGAAGATACGCAGTATTTT. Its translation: CASSVVVLAGDLEDTQYF.

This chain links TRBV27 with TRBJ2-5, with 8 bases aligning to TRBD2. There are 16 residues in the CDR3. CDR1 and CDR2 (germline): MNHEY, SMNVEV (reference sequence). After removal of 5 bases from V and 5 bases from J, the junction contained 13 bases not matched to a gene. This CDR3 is CASSTLGGAGAETQYF. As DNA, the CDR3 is TGTGCCAGCAGTACCCTCGGGGGGGCCGGGGCGGAGACCCAGTACTTC.

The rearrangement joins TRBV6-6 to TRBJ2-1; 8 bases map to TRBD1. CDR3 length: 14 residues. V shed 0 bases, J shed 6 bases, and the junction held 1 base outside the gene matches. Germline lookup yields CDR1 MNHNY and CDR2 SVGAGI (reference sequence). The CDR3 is CASSYSQGGNEQFF. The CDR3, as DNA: TGTGCCAGCAGTTACTCACAGGGGGGCAATGAGCAGTTCTTC.

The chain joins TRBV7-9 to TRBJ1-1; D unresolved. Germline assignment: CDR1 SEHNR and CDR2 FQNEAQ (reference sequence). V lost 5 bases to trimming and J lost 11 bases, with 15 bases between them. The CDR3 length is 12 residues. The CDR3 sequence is CASSPPELRAFF. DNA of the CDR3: TGTGCCAGCAGCCCTCCCGAATTAAGGGCTTTCTTT.

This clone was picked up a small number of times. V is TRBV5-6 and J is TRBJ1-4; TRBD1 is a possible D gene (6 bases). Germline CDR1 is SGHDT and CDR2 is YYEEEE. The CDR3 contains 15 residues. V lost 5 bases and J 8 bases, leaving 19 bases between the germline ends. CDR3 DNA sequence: TGTGCCAGCAGTCCCGCAGGGGTTAGTTACGAAAAACTGTTTTTT. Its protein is CASSPAGVSYEKLFF.

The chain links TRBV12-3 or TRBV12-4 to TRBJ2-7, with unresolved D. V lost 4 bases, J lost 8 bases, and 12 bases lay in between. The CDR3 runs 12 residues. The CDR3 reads CASSSVEPQQYF. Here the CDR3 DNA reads TGTGCCAGCAGTTCCGTCGAACCGCAGCAGTACTTC.

The CDR3 coding sequence is TGTGCCAGCAGTGACTCGAGGACACTAGAGCTGGATGAGCAGTTCTTC. Protein sequence: CASSDSRTLELDEQFF. The rearrangement uses TRBV6-4 and TRBJ2-1; TRBD1 or TRBD2 may be the D gene (5 bases each). The V gene's germline CDR1 is MRHNA and CDR2 SNTAGT. Trimming removed 0 bases at V and 8 bases at J, with 17 bases between. The CDR3 totals 16 residues.

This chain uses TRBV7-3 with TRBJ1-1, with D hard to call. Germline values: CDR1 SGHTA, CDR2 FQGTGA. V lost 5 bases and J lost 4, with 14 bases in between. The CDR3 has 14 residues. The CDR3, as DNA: TGTGCCAGCAGCGCCTTAGACACGAGCACTGAAGCTTTCTTT. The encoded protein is CASSALDTSTEAFF.

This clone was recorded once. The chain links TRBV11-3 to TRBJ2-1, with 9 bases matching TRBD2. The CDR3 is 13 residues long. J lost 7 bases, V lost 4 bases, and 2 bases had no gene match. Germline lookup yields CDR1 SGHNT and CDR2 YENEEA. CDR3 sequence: CASSSGLANEQFF. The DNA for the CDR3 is TGTGCCAGCAGCTCCGGACTAGCGAATGAGCAGTTCTTC. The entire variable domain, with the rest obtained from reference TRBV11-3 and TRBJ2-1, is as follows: EAGVVQSPRYKIIEKKQPVAFWCNPISGHNTLYWYLQNLGQGPELLIRYENEEAVDDSQLPKDRFSAERLKGVDSTLKIQPAELGDSAVYLCASSSGLANEQFFGPGTRLTVL.

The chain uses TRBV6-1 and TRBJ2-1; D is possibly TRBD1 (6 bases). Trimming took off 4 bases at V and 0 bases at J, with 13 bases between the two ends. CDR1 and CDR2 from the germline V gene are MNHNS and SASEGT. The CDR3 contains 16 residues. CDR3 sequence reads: CASSGTAPSSYNEQFF. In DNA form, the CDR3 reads TGTGCCAGCAGTGGGACAGCCCCCTCCTCCTACAATGAGCAGTTCTTC.

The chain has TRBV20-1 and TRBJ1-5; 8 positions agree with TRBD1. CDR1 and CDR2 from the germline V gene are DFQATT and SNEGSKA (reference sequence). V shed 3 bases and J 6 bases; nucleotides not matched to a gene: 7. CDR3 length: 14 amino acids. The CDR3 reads CSASNRQGIQPQHF. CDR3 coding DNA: TGCAGTGCTAGTAACCGACAGGGGATTCAGCCCCAGCATTTT.

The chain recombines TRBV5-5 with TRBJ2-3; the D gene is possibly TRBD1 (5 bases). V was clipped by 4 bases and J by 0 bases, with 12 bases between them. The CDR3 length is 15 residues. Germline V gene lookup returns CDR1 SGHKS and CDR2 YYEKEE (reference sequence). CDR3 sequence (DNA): TGTGCCAGCAGCAACAGGACCCATAGCACAGATACGCAGTATTTT. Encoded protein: CASSNRTHSTDTQYF.

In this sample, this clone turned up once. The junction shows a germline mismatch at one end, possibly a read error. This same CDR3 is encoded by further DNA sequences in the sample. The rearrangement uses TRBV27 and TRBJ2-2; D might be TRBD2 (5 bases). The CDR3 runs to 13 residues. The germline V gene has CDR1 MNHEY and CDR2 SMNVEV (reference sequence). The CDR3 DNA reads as TGTGCCAGCAGTTTTAGGGTTCACGGGGAGCTATTTTTT. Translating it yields CASSFRVHGELFF.

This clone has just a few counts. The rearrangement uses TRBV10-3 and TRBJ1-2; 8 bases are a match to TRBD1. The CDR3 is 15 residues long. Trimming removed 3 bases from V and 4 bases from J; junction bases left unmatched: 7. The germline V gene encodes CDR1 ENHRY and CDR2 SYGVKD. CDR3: CAISETGQGGYGYTF. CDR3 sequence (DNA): TGTGCCATCAGTGAAACCGGACAGGGAGGCTATGGCTACACCTTC.

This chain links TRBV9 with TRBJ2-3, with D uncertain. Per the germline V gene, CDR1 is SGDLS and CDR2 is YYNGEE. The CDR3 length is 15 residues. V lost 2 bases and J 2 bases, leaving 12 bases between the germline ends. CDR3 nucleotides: TGTGCCAGCAGCGTCGCGATGTCGTACACAGATACGCAGTATTTT. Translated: CASSVAMSYTDTQYF.

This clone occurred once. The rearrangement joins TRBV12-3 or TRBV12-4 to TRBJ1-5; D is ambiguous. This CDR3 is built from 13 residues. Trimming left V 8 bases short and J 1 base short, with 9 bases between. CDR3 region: CASSLASNQPQHF. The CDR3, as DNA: TGTGCCAGCTCATTAGCCAGCAATCAGCCCCAGCATTTT.

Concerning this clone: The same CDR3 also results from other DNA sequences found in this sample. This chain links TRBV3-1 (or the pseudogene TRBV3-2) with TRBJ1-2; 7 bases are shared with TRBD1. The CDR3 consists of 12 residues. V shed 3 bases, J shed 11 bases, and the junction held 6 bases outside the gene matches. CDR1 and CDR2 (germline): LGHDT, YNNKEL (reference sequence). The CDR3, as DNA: TGTGCCAGCAGCCAGAGCAGGGGGGGGTACACCTTC. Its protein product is CASSQSRGGYTF.

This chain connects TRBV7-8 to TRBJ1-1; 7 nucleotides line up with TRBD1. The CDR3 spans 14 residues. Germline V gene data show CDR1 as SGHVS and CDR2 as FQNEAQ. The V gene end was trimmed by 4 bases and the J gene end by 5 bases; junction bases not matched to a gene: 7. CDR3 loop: CASSSDRVWTEAFF. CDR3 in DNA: TGTGCCAGCAGCTCCGACAGGGTATGGACTGAAGCTTTCTTT.

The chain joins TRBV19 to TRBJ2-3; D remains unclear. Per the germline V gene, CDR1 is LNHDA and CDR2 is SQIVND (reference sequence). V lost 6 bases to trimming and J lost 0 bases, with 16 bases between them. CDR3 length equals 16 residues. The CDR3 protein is CASSRLSETSTDTQYF. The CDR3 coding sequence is TGTGCCAGTAGCAGGCTTTCTGAGACTAGCACAGATACGCAGTATTTT.

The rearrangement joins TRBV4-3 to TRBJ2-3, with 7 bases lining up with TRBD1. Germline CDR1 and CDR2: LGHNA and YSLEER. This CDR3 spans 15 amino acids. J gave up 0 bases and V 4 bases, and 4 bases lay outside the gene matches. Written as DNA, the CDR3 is TGCGCCAGCAGCCGGTACAGGGGTAGCACAGATACGCAGTATTTT. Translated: CASSRYRGSTDTQYF.

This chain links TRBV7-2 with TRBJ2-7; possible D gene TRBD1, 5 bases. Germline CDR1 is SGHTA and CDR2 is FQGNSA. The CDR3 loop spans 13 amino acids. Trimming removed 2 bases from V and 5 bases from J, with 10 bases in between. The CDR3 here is CASSLRGSHEQYF. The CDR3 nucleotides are TGTGCCAGCAGCTTAAGGGGTTCCCACGAGCAGTACTTC.

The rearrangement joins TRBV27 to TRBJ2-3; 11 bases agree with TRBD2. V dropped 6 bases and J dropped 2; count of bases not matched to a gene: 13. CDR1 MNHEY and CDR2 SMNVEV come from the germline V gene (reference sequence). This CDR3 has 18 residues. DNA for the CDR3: TGTGCCAGCAGGAACCCCCTACTAGCGGGGGAGCTCACAGATACGCAGTATTTT. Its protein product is CASRNPLLAGELTDTQYF.

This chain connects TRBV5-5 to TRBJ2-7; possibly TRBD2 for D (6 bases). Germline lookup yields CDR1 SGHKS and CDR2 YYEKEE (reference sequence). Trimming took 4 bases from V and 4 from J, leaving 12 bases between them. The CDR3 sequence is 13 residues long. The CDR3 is CASSHVGGYEQYF. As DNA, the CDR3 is TGTGCCAGCAGCCACGTCGGGGGTTACGAGCAGTACTTC.

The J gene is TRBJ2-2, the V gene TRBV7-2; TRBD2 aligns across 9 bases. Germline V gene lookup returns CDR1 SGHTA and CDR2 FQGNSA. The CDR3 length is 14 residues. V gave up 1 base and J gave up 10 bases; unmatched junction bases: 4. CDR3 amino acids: CASSLGGGAVELFF. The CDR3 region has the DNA TGTGCCAGCAGCTTAGGCGGGGGGGCAGTGGAGCTGTTTTTT.

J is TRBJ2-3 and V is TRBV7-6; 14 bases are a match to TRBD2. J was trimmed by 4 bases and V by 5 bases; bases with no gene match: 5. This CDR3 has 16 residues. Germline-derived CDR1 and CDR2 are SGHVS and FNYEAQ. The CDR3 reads CASSPQTSGGADTQYF. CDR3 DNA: TGTGCCAGCAGCCCCCAGACTAGCGGGGGGGCAGATACGCAGTATTTT.